These 20 T cell receptor beta chains came from one sample sequenced in a study of pediatric ulcerative colitis. Assay used: immunoSEQ multiplex PCR; TCRdb lists only in-frame clones, some missing. Among 17,000 or so clones listed, about 74% were seen once. During colonoscopy, one to two rectal pinch biopsies were collected. What was sequenced was gut tissue. These receptors came from a girl under 18 with moderate ulcerative colitis.

J is TRBJ2-2 and V is TRBV9; 10 positions match TRBD1. This CDR3 spans 15 amino acids. Trimming cost V 4 bases and J 7 bases; bases outside gene matches: 7. Per germline, CDR1 SGDLS and CDR2 YYNGEE. CDR3 residues: CASSPRDRGGGELFF. The CDR3 DNA sequence: TGTGCCAGCAGCCCCCGGGACAGGGGTGGCGGGGAGCTGTTTTTT.

This clone came up a few times. This chain joins TRBV11-3 and TRBJ1-5, with 8 bases aligning to TRBD1. The V gene's germline CDR1 is SGHNT and CDR2 YENEEA. CDR3 length equals 17 residues. With 5 bases clipped from V and 3 bases from J, the junction kept 12 bases outside the gene matches. CDR3 region: CASSPSDRVWDNQPQHF. Here the CDR3 DNA reads TGTGCCAGCAGCCCCTCGGACAGGGTGTGGGACAATCAGCCCCAGCATTTT.

The chain links TRBV5-1 to TRBJ2-7, with D possibly being TRBD2 (6 bases). This CDR3 has 15 amino acids. The germline gives CDR1 SGHRS, CDR2 YFSETQ. Trimming took 0 bases from V and 4 from J, leaving 14 bases between them. The CDR3 protein is CASSLAPGDKYEQYF. CDR3 in DNA: TGCGCCAGCAGCTTGGCGCCGGGGGATAAGTACGAGCAGTACTTC.

This chain uses TRBV6-1 with TRBJ1-5, with TRBD1 as a possible D gene (6 bases). V lost 7 bases and J 4 bases, leaving 14 bases between the germline ends. The germline gives CDR1 MNHNS, CDR2 SASEGT. CDR3 length: 14 amino acids. CDR3 coding DNA: TGTGCCAGCAAGACTATGACAGGAAATCAGCCCCAGCATTTT. This sequence encodes CASKTMTGNQPQHF.

The chain recombines TRBV6-1 with TRBJ2-5, with D perhaps TRBD2 (6 bases). CDR3 size: 13 residues. Germline loops: CDR1 MNHNS, CDR2 SASEGT. Trimming stripped 6 bases from V and 4 bases from J, with 12 bases between. For the CDR3, the DNA is TGTGCCAGCAGGGGGACTGGCGGAGAGACCCAGTACTTC. It is translated as CASRGTGGETQYF.

The rearrangement joins TRBV9 to TRBJ1-2; possible D gene TRBD1, 5 bases. The V gene's germline CDR1 is SGDLS and CDR2 YYNGEE. V gave up 3 bases and J gave up 4 bases, with 7 bases separating them. The CDR3 runs to 12 residues. CDR3 coding DNA: TGTGCCAGCAGCGCCGACAGCTATGGCTACACCTTC. Amino acid sequence: CASSADSYGYTF.

The V and J genes are TRBV21-1 and TRBJ1-1. TRBV21-1 is tagged as a pseudogene. CDR3 length: 14 residues. This CDR3 reads CASSKPEGYTEAFF. The CDR3 bases are TGTGCCAGCAGCAAACCCGAGGGCTACACTGAAGCTTTCTTT.

The chain links TRBV29-1 to TRBJ2-5; 8 nucleotides line up with TRBD1. The V gene end was trimmed by 5 bases and the J gene end by 5 bases; junction bases not matched to a gene: 4. This CDR3 spans 12 amino acids. CDR1 is SQVTM and CDR2 is ANQGSEA in the germline V gene. CDR3 DNA: TGCAGCGTTAACAGGGGGATGGAGACCCAGTACTTC. Translating it yields CSVNRGMETQYF. Full variable domain (remainder filled in from reference TRBV29-1 and TRBJ2-5): SAVISQKPSRDICQRGTSLTIQCQVDSQVTMMFWYRQQPGQSLTLIATANQGSEATYESGFVIDKFPISRPNLTFSTLTVSNMSPEDSSIYLCSVNRGMETQYFGPGTRLLVL.

This clone was detected only a few times. The V call is TRBV2, the J call TRBJ1-5, with D perhaps TRBD1 (5 bases). This CDR3 region has 13 residues. V lost 7 bases and J lost 11, with 18 bases in between. CDR1 and CDR2 (germline): SNHLY, FYNNEI. The CDR3 spells CASKGSGTQAQHF. The DNA of the CDR3 is TGTGCCAGCAAAGGGTCCGGGACCCAGGCCCAGCATTTT.

The gene calls are TRBV7-6 and TRBJ2-5, with D hard to call. Trimming left V 0 bases short and J 2 bases short, with 4 bases between. The CDR3 has 13 residues. Germline loops: CDR1 SGHVS, CDR2 FNYEAQ. The CDR3 region is CASSLARQETQYF. CDR3 DNA: TGTGCCAGCAGCTTAGCCAGACAAGAGACCCAGTACTTC.

The chain recombines TRBV5-1 with TRBJ2-7; tentative D call: TRBD1 (5 bases). V lost 1 base, J lost 5 bases, and 16 bases lay in between. Germline CDR1 SGHRS, CDR2 YFSETQ. The CDR3 is 15 residues long. CDR3 DNA sequence: TGCGCCAGCAGCTTGCGGCAGGGCTTAAAGGACGAGCAGTACTTC. Translated, it gives CASSLRQGLKDEQYF.

There are a few counts of this clone. The chain recombines TRBV11-2 with TRBJ2-7; D remains ambiguous. V was clipped by 3 bases and J by 4 bases, with 7 bases between them. Germline lookup yields CDR1 SGHAT and CDR2 FQNNGV. This CDR3 has 12 amino acids. The CDR3 loop reads CASSFLEYEQYF. For the CDR3, the DNA is TGTGCCAGCAGCTTCCTTGAGTACGAGCAGTACTTC.

This chain joins TRBV11-2 and TRBJ2-1; D gene uncertain. Germline CDR1 reads SGHAT; CDR2 reads FQNNGV. Trimming removed 3 bases from V and 7 bases from J, with 16 bases in between. This CDR3 is 15 amino acids long. CDR3 in amino acids: CASSFLTLGRNEQFF. The CDR3 nucleotides read TGTGCCAGCAGCTTTCTGACATTGGGCAGGAATGAGCAGTTCTTC.

The V call is TRBV4-2, the J call TRBJ2-1; no reliable D call. Between the trimmed V and J ends, which lost 3 bases and 5 bases, there was a span of 5 bases. CDR1 and CDR2 (germline): LGHNA, YNFKEQ. The CDR3 totals 12 residues. The chain's CDR3 is CASSHENNEQFF. CDR3 in DNA: TGTGCCAGCAGCCATGAAAACAATGAGCAGTTCTTC.

The CDR3 region is CASSRAGDYNEQFF. CDR3 DNA: TGTGCCAGCAGCAGGGCAGGCGATTACAATGAGCAGTTCTTC. The J gene is TRBJ2-1, the V gene TRBV7-9; D is undetermined. From germline, CDR1 is SEHNR and CDR2 FQNEAQ (reference sequence). The ends were cut back, 5 bases at V and 4 bases at J, with 12 bases in the middle. CDR3 size: 14 residues.

This chain joins TRBV7-6 and TRBJ2-1; 9 nucleotides match TRBD2. Germline lookup yields CDR1 SGHVS and CDR2 FNYEAQ. J lost 3 bases, V lost 5 bases, and 8 bases had no gene match. This CDR3 has 16 amino acids. The CDR3 DNA reads as TGTGCCAGCAGCCCTTTAGCGGGGGAAAGCTACAATGAGCAGTTCTTC. It is translated as CASSPLAGESYNEQFF.

CDR3 residues: CASSYSGHRQFF. The CDR3 coding sequence is TGTGCCAGCAGTTACTCAGGACACAGGCAGTTCTTC. This chain connects TRBV6-5 to TRBJ2-1; D may be TRBD1 (5 bases). The V and J ends lost 0 bases and 12 bases respectively, with 9 bases between them. This CDR3 contains 12 residues. Germline values: CDR1 MNHEY, CDR2 SVGAGI.

V is TRBV4-2 and J is TRBJ2-7, with D possibly TRBD2 on 5 matching bases. The V end was cut by 0 bases, the J end by 3 bases, with 6 bases between. Germline V gene sequence: CDR1 LGHNA, CDR2 YNFKEQ. The CDR3 length is 13 residues. The CDR3 here is CASSQETSYEQYF. CDR3 nucleotides: TGTGCCAGCAGCCAAGAAACTAGCTACGAGCAGTACTTC.

The gene calls are TRBV5-4 and TRBJ1-1; D gene ambiguous. Per germline, CDR1 SGHNT and CDR2 YYREEE (reference sequence). Trimming took off 0 bases at V and 3 bases at J, with 6 bases between the two ends. The CDR3 has 13 amino acids. This chain's CDR3 is CASSLAVDTEAFF. The CDR3 region has the DNA TGTGCCAGCAGCTTGGCAGTGGACACTGAAGCTTTCTTT.

This rearrangement joins TRBV5-8 to TRBJ2-3, with 11 nucleotides matching TRBD2. Germline CDR1 and CDR2: SGHTS and YDEGEE. V trimming: 2 bases; J trimming: 6 bases; junction bases outside the gene matches: 17. This CDR3 region has 19 residues. The CDR3 nucleotides read TGTGCCAGCAGCTTTGGCTCTTCGGGACTAGCGGAAGGCGTGGATACGCAGTATTTT. This gives the protein CASSFGSSGLAEGVDTQYF.